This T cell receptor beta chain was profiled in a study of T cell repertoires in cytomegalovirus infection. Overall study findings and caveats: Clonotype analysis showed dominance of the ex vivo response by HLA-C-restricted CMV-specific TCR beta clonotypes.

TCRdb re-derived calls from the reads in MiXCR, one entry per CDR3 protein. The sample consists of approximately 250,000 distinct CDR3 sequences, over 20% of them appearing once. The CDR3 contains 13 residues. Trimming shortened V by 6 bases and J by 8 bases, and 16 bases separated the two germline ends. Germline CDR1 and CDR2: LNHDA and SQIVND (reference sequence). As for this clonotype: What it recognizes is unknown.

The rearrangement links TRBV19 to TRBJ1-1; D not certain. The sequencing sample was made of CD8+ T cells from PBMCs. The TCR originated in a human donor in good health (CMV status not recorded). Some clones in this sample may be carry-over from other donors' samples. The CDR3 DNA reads TGTGCCAGTAGAGCTTCCCGGGCAGCAGAAGCTTTCTTT. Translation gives CASRASRAAEAFF.